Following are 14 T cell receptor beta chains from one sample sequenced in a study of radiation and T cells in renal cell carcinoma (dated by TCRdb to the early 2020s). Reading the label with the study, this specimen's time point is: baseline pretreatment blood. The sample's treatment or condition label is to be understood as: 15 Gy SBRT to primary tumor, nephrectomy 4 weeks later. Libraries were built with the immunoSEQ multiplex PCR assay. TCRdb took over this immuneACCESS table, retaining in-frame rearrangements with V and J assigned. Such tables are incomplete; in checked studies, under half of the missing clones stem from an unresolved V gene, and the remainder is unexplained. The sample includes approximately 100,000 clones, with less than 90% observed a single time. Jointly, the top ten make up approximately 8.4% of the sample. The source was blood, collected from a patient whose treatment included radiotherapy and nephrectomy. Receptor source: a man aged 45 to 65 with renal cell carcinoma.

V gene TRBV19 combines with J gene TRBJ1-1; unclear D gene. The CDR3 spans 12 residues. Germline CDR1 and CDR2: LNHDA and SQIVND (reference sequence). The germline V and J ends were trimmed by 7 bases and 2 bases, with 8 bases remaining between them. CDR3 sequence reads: CASNKGNTEAFF. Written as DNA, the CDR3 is TGTGCCAGTAATAAGGGAAACACTGAAGCTTTCTTT.

The CDR3 DNA sequence: TGCGCCAGCAGCCAAGACTCTGGAACAGCCAAAAACATTCAGTACTTC. Translated, it gives CASSQDSGTAKNIQYF. The chain uses TRBV4-1 and TRBJ2-4; the D is unclear. CDR3 size: 16 residues. Germline V gene data show CDR1 as MGHRA and CDR2 as YSYEKL. Trimming left V 0 bases short and J 0 bases short, with 9 bases between.

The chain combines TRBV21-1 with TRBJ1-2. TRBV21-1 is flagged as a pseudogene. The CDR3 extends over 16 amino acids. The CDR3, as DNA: TGTGCCAGCAGCAAAGCGCTAGGGTTCCCTTATTATGGCTACACCTTC. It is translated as CASSKALGFPYYGYTF.

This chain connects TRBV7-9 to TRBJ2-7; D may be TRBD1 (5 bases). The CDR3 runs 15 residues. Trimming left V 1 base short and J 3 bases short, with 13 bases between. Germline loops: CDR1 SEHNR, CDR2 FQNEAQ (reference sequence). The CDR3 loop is CASSLGRLGHYEQYF. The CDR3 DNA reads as TGTGCCAGCAGCTTAGGACGTTTGGGGCACTACGAGCAGTACTTC. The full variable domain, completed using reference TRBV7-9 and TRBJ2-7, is DTGVSQNPRHKITKRGQNVTFRCDPISEHNRLYWYRQTLGQGPEFLTYFQNEAQLEKSRLLSDRFSAERPKGSFSTLEIQRTEQGDSAMYLCASSLGRLGHYEQYFGPGTRLTVT.

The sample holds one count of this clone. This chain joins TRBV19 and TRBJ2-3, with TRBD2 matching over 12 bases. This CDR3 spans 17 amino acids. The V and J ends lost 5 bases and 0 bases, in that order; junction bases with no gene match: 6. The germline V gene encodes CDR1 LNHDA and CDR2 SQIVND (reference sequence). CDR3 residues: CASSSRTSGTSTDTQYF. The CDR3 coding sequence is TGTGCCAGTAGTTCCAGGACTAGCGGGACTAGCACAGATACGCAGTATTTT.

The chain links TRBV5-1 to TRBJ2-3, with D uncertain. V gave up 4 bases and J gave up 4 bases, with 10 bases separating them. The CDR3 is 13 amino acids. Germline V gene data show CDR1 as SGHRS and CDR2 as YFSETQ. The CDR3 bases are TGCGCCAGCAGCCCGGCCGGGCCAGATACGCAGTATTTT. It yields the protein CASSPAGPDTQYF.

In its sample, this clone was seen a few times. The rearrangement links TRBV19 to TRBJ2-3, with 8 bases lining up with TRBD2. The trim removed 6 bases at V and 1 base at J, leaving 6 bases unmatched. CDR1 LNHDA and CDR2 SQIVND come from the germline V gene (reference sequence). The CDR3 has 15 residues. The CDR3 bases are TGTGCCAGTAGCCCAGCGGGAGTTGGCACAGATACGCAGTATTTT. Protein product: CASSPAGVGTDTQYF.

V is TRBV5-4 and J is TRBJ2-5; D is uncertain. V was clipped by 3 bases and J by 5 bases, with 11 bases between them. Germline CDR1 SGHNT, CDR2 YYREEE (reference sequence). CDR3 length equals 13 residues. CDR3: CASSWSARETQYF. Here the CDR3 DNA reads TGTGCCAGCAGCTGGTCGGCTCGGGAGACCCAGTACTTC.

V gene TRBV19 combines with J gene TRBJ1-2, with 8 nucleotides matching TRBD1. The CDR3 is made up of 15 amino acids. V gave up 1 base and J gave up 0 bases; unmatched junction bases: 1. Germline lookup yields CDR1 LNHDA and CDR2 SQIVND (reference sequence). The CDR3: CASSIGQGTNYGYTF. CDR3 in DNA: TGTGCCAGTAGTATAGGACAGGGGACTAACTATGGCTACACCTTC.

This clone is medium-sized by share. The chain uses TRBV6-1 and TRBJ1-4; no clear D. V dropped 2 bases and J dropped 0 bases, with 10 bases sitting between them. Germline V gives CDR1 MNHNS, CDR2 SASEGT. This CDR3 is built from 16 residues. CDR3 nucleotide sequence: TGTGCCAGCAGTGAATCGTGGGCAGCAACTAATGAAAAACTGTTTTTT. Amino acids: CASSESWAATNEKLFF.

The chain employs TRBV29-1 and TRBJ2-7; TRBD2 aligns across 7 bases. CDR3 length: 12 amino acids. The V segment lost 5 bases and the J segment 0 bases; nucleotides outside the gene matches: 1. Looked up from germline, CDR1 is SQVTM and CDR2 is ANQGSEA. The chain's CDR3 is CSVLADSYEQYF. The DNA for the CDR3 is TGCAGCGTTCTAGCGGACTCCTACGAGCAGTACTTC.

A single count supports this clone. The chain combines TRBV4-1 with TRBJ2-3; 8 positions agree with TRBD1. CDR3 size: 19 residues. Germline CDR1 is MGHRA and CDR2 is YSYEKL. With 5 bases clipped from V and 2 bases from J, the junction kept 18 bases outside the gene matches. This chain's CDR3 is CASSTPAPRQGIFTDTQYF. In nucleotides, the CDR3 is TGCGCCAGCAGCACCCCGGCCCCGAGACAGGGGATATTCACAGATACGCAGTATTTT.

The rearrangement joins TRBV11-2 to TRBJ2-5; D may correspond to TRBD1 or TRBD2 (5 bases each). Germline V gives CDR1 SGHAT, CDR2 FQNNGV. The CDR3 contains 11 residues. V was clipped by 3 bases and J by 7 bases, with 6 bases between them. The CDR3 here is CASSFGGTQYF. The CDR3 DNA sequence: TGTGCCAGCAGCTTTGGGGGGACCCAGTACTTC.

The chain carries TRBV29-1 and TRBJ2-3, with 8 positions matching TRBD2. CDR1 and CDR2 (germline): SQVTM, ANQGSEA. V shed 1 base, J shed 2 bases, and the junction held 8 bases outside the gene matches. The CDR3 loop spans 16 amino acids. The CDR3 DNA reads TGCAGCGTTGAAGGCGGAACTAGCGGCCCCACAGATACGCAGTATTTT. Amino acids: CSVEGGTSGPTDTQYF.